Listed below are T cell receptor beta chains from one sample, sequenced in a study of T cells in Graves' hyperthyroidism and ophthalmopathy. MiXCR, run by TCRdb on the multiplex PCR reads, gives a single entry per CDR3 protein. This table has 380,000 or so distinct CDR3 sequences, 11% to 15% appearing once. The sequenced sample was blood. These receptors were taken from a woman aged 30 to 39 with Graves' hyperthyroidism. The CDR3 runs from the conserved cysteine through the conserved F or W. The D gene is left open where the match is weak. Rows give clone size only sometimes, using once, few, many, or a class for an expanded clone.

>TRBV2|TRBD1|many|TRBJ1-6
CASRLTGGGSYNSPLHF
TGTGCCAGCAGATTAACAGGGGGCGGGTCCTATAATTCACCCCTCCACTTT
>TRBV12-3/TRBV12-4|-|few|TRBJ1-6
CASSLTELKGHSPLHF
TGTGCCAGCAGTTTAACCGAACTCAAGGGACATTCACCCCTCCACTTT
>TRBV6-1|-|few|TRBJ1-2
CAVHRAGNYGYTF
TGTGCCGTACACAGGGCTGGCAACTATGGCTACACCTTC
>TRBV2|-|many|TRBJ2-1
CASSGQVHNEQFF
TGTGCCAGCAGTGGGCAGGTCCACAATGAGCAGTTCTTC
>TRBV7-8|-|-|TRBJ2-6
CTSSLDKYPRVSAPGANVLTF
TGTACCAGCAGCTTAGATAAGTACCCTCGAGTTTCAGCACCTGGGGCCAACGTCCTGACTTTC
>TRBV12-5|-|-|TRBJ2-1
CASGSGREREQFF
TGTGCTAGTGGTTCAGGCCGGGAGAGAGAGCAGTTCTTC
>TRBV9|TRBD2|many|TRBJ2-5
CASSVVGGGLTETQYF
TGTGCCAGCAGCGTAGTGGGGGGAGGGCTTACCGAGACCCAGTACTTC
>TRBV27|-|-|TRBJ2-2
CASSSYTQTIGTPDGELFF
TGTGCCAGCAGTTCCTATACACAAACCATCGGGACCCCAGACGGGGAGCTGTTTTTT
>TRBV27|TRBD1|-|TRBJ1-5
CASSNSGGGGNQPQHF
TGTGCCAGCAGTAACTCAGGGGGAGGGGGCAATCAGCCCCAGCATTTT
>TRBV7-2|TRBD2|many|TRBJ2-1
CASSLSREGPYNEQFF
TGTGCCAGCAGCTTATCGAGGGAGGGCCCCTACAATGAGCAGTTCTTC
>TRBV29-1|-|many|TRBJ1-4
CSVKRGDDEKLFF
TGCAGCGTGAAACGGGGGGACGATGAAAAACTGTTTTTT
>TRBV11-1|-|many|TRBJ2-1
CASSLAQGALAYNEQFF
TGTGCCAGCAGCTTAGCGCAAGGGGCCCTCGCCTACAATGAGCAGTTCTTC
>TRBV15|-|-|TRBJ2-1
CATSRSKDWREQFF
TGTGCCACCAGCAGATCCAAGGACTGGAGAGAGCAGTTCTTC
>TRBV19|TRBD2|few|TRBJ2-7
CASSRGGMGYEQYF
TGTGCCAGTAGTCGCGGGGGTATGGGATACGAGCAGTACTTC
>TRBV7-9|TRBD2|many|TRBJ2-5
CASSSTLAGEGTQYF
TGTGCCAGCAGCTCTACTCTAGCGGGAGAAGGGACCCAGTACTTC
>TRBV28|-|-|TRBJ1-1
CASSLSGGRTEAFF
TGTGCCAGCAGTTTATCTGGAGGGCGCACTGAAGCTTTCTTT
>TRBV14|-|many|TRBJ1-1
CASSHGLWTEAFF
TGTGCCAGCAGCCACGGCCTGTGGACTGAAGCTTTCTTT
>TRBV29-1|TRBD1|many|TRBJ1-1
CSVRTGGLRTEAFF
TGCAGCGTCCGGACAGGGGGTTTGAGAACTGAAGCTTTCTTT
>TRBV10-1|TRBD1|-|TRBJ2-2
CASSEAALTGGLRTGELFF
TGCGCCAGCAGTGAGGCCGCGCTCACAGGGGGCCTTCGCACCGGGGAGCTGTTTTTT
>TRBV10-1|TRBD1|many|TRBJ1-1
CASSETGVNTEAFF
TGCGCCAGCAGTGAGACAGGGGTGAACACTGAAGCTTTCTTT
>TRBV18|-|few|TRBJ1-2
CASSPVGVDGYTF
TGTGCCAGCTCACCAGTAGGGGTAGATGGCTACACCTTC
>TRBV2|TRBD1|many|TRBJ1-3
CASSPDRSSGNTIYF
TGTGCCAGCAGCCCGGACAGGAGCTCTGGAAACACCATATATTTT
>TRBV19|-|few|TRBJ1-5
CATHRAERGQPQHF
TGTGCCACCCATCGGGCGGAAAGGGGACAGCCCCAGCATTTT
>TRBV9|TRBD2|few|TRBJ2-5
CASSPRLAPLTQYF
TGTGCCAGCAGCCCCAGACTAGCGCCTTTGACCCAGTACTTC
>TRBV28|TRBD1|many|TRBJ1-4
CASSLADRAAEKLFF
TGTGCCAGCAGTTTGGCCGACAGGGCGGCGGAAAAACTGTTTTTT
>TRBV6-2/TRBV6-3|-|-|TRBJ2-1
CASRDQRVGEQFF
TGTGCCAGCAGGGATCAGCGGGTGGGGGAGCAGTTCTTC
>TRBV28|TRBD2|many|TRBJ2-7
CASSFWTSGTYEQYF
TGTGCCAGCAGTTTCTGGACTAGCGGGACCTACGAGCAGTACTTC
>TRBV7-9|TRBD1|few|TRBJ2-7
CASSFYRGAYEQYF
TGTGCCAGCAGCTTCTACAGGGGAGCCTACGAGCAGTACTTC
>TRBV10-3|TRBD1|many|TRBJ1-4
CAIRGQGDEKLFF
TGTGCCATTCGGGGACAGGGTGATGAAAAACTGTTTTTT
>TRBV2|-|many|TRBJ1-1
CASTTGRGFTEAFF
TGTGCCAGCACTACGGGCAGGGGATTCACTGAAGCTTTCTTT
>TRBV3-1|TRBD2|few|TRBJ2-3
CASSPRTSGNTDTQYF
TGTGCCAGCAGCCCTCGGACTAGCGGGAACACAGATACGCAGTATTTT
>TRBV20-1|-|-|TRBJ1-3
CSARSPSGNTIYF
TGCAGTGCTAGAAGCCCCTCTGGAAACACCATATATTTT
>TRBV15|-|-|TRBJ1-2
CATSRDPGPTTTF
TGTGCCACCAGCAGAGATCCGGGACCCACCACCACCTTC
>TRBV11-2|-|many|TRBJ1-1
CASSLGLISEAFF
TGTGCCAGCAGCTTAGGGTTGATCTCTGAAGCTTTCTTT
>TRBV12-3/TRBV12-4|TRBD2|many|TRBJ2-1
CASSSLPGLAGLRGSNEQFF
TGTGCCAGCAGCTCTTTACCGGGACTAGCGGGCCTTAGGGGGTCCAATGAGCAGTTCTTC
>TRBV20-1|TRBD2|many|TRBJ2-3
CSAPTSGITDTQYF
TGCAGTGCTCCGACTAGCGGGATCACAGATACGCAGTATTTT
>TRBV28|-|many|TRBJ2-7
CASSLGGGQYF
TGTGCCAGCAGTTTAGGGGGAGGTCAGTACTTC
>TRBV4-1|-|-|TRBJ1-1
CASSQDPGSLNTEAFF
TGCGCCAGCAGCCAAGATCCAGGGTCATTGAACACTGAAGCTTTCTTT
>TRBV29-1|TRBD2|-|TRBJ2-3
CSVVGRLTDTQYF
TGCAGCGTTGTCGGGAGGCTCACAGATACGCAGTATTTT
>TRBV6-1|-|-|TRBJ1-5
CASRGGGLGQPQHF
TGTGCCAGCAGGGGAGGGGGTTTAGGTCAGCCCCAGCATTTT
>TRBV6-6|-|many|TRBJ2-3
CASSYRGGSADTQYF
TGTGCCAGCAGTTACCGTGGGGGCTCGGCAGATACGCAGTATTTT
>TRBV12-3/TRBV12-4|-|-|TRBJ1-2
CASSFGGGYTF
TGTGCCAGCAGTTTCGGGGGAGGCTACACCTTC
>TRBV11-2|-|-|TRBJ2-7
CASEPPGGSYEQYF
TGTGCCAGCGAGCCCCCCGGAGGTTCCTACGAGCAGTACTTC
>TRBV12-3/TRBV12-4|TRBD2|many|TRBJ2-1
CASSTRLAGGLEQFF
TGTGCCAGCAGTACGAGACTAGCGGGAGGGTTAGAGCAGTTCTTC
>TRBV19|TRBD2|few|TRBJ2-7
CASTSGSYEQYF
TGTGCCAGTACTAGCGGGAGTTACGAGCAGTACTTC
>TRBV3-1|TRBD1|few|TRBJ1-2
CASSPDRVVGYTF
TGTGCCAGCAGCCCCGACAGGGTCGTTGGCTACACCTTC
>TRBV5-1|-|-|TRBJ2-3
CASKVQRGTDTQYF
TGCGCCAGCAAGGTCCAGCGGGGCACAGATACGCAGTATTTT
>TRBV20-1|-|few|TRBJ1-6
CSAQLMGSPLHF
TGCAGTGCCCAGCTTATGGGCTCACCCCTCCACTTT